This entry concerns a single T cell receptor (beta chain). This specimen belongs to a study of cytomegalovirus exposure and HLA in healthy donors. 13 Jbeta primers and 60 Vbeta primers were used for the PCR. Libraries were prepared by immunoSEQ multiplex PCR; TCRdb keeps only in-frame clonotypes and omits some of them. The profile shows about 120,000 clones, 80% of them singletons. The sequencing sample was made of PBMCs. This clonotype originated in a female donor in good health and CMV-seropositive.

CDR3: CASSLVQGSGSYNEQFF. For the CDR3, the DNA is TGCGCCAGCAGCTTGGTACAGGGCTCTGGCTCCTACAATGAGCAGTTCTTC. The V call is TRBV5-1, the J call TRBJ2-1, with a possible D match to TRBD1 (6 bases). This CDR3 comprises 17 residues. Looked up from germline, CDR1 is SGHRS and CDR2 is YFSETQ. V lost 0 bases, J lost 0 bases, and 13 bases lay in between. Supplemented by reference TRBV5-1 and TRBJ2-1, the full variable domain reads KAGVTQTPRYLIKTRGQQVTLSCSPISGHRSVSWYQQTPGQGLQFLFEYFSETQRNKGNFPGRFSGRQFSNSRSEMNVSTLELGDSALYLCASSLVQGSGSYNEQFFGPGTRLTVL.